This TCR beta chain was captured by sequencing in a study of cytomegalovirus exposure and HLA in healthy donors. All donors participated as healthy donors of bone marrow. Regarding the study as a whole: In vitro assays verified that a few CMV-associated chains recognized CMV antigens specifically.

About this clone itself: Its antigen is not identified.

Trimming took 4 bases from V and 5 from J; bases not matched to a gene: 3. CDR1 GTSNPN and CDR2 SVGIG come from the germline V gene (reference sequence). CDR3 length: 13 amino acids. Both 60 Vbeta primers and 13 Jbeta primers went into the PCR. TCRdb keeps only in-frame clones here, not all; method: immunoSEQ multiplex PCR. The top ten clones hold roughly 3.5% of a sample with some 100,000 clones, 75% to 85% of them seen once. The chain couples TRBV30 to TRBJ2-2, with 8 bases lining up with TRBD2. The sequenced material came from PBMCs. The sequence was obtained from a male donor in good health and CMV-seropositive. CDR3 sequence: CAWNRGGTGELFF. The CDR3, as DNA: TGTGCCTGGAATCGGGGGGGAACCGGGGAGCTGTTTTTT.